Below are 25 T cell receptor beta chains sequenced from a single sample in a study of blood T cell repertoires in COVID-19. Profiling relied on immunoSEQ multiplex PCR, and the TCRdb table lists in-frame clones only, not all of them. The sample shows about 160,000 clones, roughly 80% of them seen only once. Sequenced sample: PBMCs or T cells enriched from blood (not recorded which). The receptor source for this set is a middle-aged woman with acute COVID-19.

The chain uses TRBV11-1 and TRBJ2-1; 8 bases agree with TRBD2. V was pared by 4 bases and J by 2 bases, with 4 bases of the junction left unmatched. The CDR3 length is 15 residues. Germline V gene data show CDR1 as SGHAT and CDR2 as FQDESV (reference sequence). The CDR3 sequence: CASSSIAGPYNEQFF. The CDR3 DNA follows: TGTGCCAGCAGCTCTATAGCGGGACCCTACAATGAGCAGTTCTTC.

The chain combines TRBV29-1 with TRBJ1-2; D ambiguous. V lost 5 bases and J lost 0, with 13 bases in between. CDR1 is SQVTM and CDR2 is ANQGSEA in the germline V gene. The CDR3 sequence is 14 residues long. The CDR3 is CSVLPGGANYGYTF. The DNA for the CDR3 is TGCAGCGTTTTACCCGGAGGAGCTAACTATGGCTACACCTTC.

This chain connects TRBV14 to TRBJ1-6; D gene unclear. From germline, CDR1 is SGHDN and CDR2 FVKESK. Trimming removed 0 bases from V and 10 bases from J, with 7 bases in between. This CDR3 is 13 amino acids long. CDR3 in DNA: TGTGCCAGCAGCCAAGACGGTCCGTCACCCCTCCACTTT. Amino acid sequence: CASSQDGPSPLHF. The full variable domain, completed using reference TRBV14 and TRBJ1-6, is EAGVTQFPSHSVIEKGQTVTLRCDPISGHDNLYWYRRVMGKEIKFLLHFVKESKQDESGMPNNRFLAERTGGTYSTLKVQPAELEDSGVYFCASSQDGPSPLHFGNGTRLTVT.

The chain carries TRBV5-1 and TRBJ2-7; 13 bases are shared with TRBD2. CDR1 is SGHRS and CDR2 is YFSETQ in the germline V gene. The V gene end was trimmed by 1 base and the J gene end by 0 bases; junction bases not matched to a gene: 7. The CDR3 length is 18 residues. CDR3 DNA sequence: TGCGCCAGCAGCTTGTTTGGGACTAGCGGGACCGTCTCCTACGAGCAGTACTTC. Translating gives CASSLFGTSGTVSYEQYF.

The sample holds a few counts of this clone. V and J are TRBV7-9 and TRBJ2-1; 7 bases match TRBD2. The CDR3 spans 15 residues. J was trimmed by 9 bases and V by 8 bases; bases with no gene match: 16. Germline V gives CDR1 SEHNR, CDR2 FQNEAQ (reference sequence). The CDR3 DNA is TGTGCCAGCTCCGGGATTACTAGCGCCGGCGGTGAGCAGTTCTTC. Translating it yields CASSGITSAGGEQFF. Supplemented by reference TRBV7-9 and TRBJ2-1, the full variable domain reads DTGVSQNPRHKITKRGQNVTFRCDPISEHNRLYWYRQTLGQGPEFLTYFQNEAQLEKSRLLSDRFSAERPKGSFSTLEIQRTEQGDSAMYLCASSGITSAGGEQFFGPGTRLTVL.

This sequence joins TRBV4-2 and TRBJ2-2, with 15 bases that match TRBD2. The germline gives CDR1 LGHNA, CDR2 YNFKEQ. The CDR3 is 16 residues long. V dropped 7 bases and J dropped 5; count of bases not matched to a gene: 5. This CDR3 is CASTGTSGRRTGELFF. The CDR3 DNA sequence: TGTGCCAGCACTGGGACTAGCGGGAGGCGAACCGGGGAGCTGTTTTTT.

This chain uses TRBV21-1 with TRBJ2-1; the table assigns TRBD2, which was not confirmed against the DNA. TRBV21-1 is described as a pseudogene. The CDR3 totals 15 residues. DNA for the CDR3: TGTGCCAGCAGCAGGGAGCGGGCCTTTAACAATGAGCAGTTCTTC. Its protein is CASSRERAFNNEQFF.

About this clone: Other nucleotide sequences from this sample produce the same CDR3. This chain uses TRBV7-9 with TRBJ1-1; the match to TRBD1 covers 8 bases. The CDR3 length is 15 residues. Germline CDR1 reads SEHNR; CDR2 reads FQNEAQ (reference sequence). The V gene end was trimmed by 1 base and the J gene end by 0 bases; junction bases not matched to a gene: 1. CDR3 DNA sequence: TGTGCCAGCAGCTTAGGGACAGGGTTGAACACTGAAGCTTTCTTT. It is translated as CASSLGTGLNTEAFF.

The genes are TRBV19 and TRBJ1-2; maybe TRBD1 (5 bases). Deletions cut 2 bases from V and 4 bases from J, with 8 bases between. Germline V gene sequence: CDR1 LNHDA, CDR2 SQIVND (reference sequence). The CDR3 is made up of 13 amino acids. CDR3 coding DNA: TGTGCCAGTAGTATAACAGGCAGCTATGGCTACACCTTC. It yields the protein CASSITGSYGYTF.

The V gene is TRBV29-1, the J gene TRBJ2-3; 7 nucleotides agree with TRBD2. Unmatched junction bases numbered 8, after V lost 7 bases and J lost 10 bases. Germline V gene lookup returns CDR1 SQVTM and CDR2 ANQGSEA. The CDR3 contains 11 residues. CDR3 residues: CSGGGLWAQYF. CDR3 DNA: TGCAGCGGGGGGGGACTCTGGGCGCAGTATTTT.

The chain joins TRBV27 to TRBJ2-7; possible D gene TRBD1, 6 bases. CDR1 and CDR2 from the germline V gene are MNHEY and SMNVEV (reference sequence). V dropped 6 bases and J dropped 6 bases, with 15 bases sitting between them. CDR3 length: 13 amino acids. The CDR3, as DNA: TGTGCCAGCAGACTTACAGGGCGTCCCGAGCAGTACTTC. This translates into CASRLTGRPEQYF.

This sequence joins TRBV28 and TRBJ2-3, with 9 bases identical to TRBD2. The CDR3 sequence is 15 residues long. The junction had 9 bases not matched to a gene; V was cut back by 3 bases and J by 8 bases. The germline CDR1 and CDR2 sequences are MDHEN and SYDVKM. DNA of the CDR3: TGTGCCAGCAGTTTCAGTAGCGGGAGAGTGGGTACGCAGTATTTT. The encoded protein is CASSFSSGRVGTQYF.

This clone appeared once. CDR3 residues: CSVRGGGGLEIQETQYF. As DNA, the CDR3 is TGCAGCGTCCGGGGAGGGGGAGGGCTGGAAATTCAAGAGACCCAGTACTTC. This chain joins TRBV29-1 and TRBJ2-5; a weak D match, TRBD2 (7 bases). The germline gives CDR1 SQVTM, CDR2 ANQGSEA. The CDR3 has 17 amino acids. Between the trimmed V and J ends, which lost 6 bases and 2 bases, there was a span of 25 bases.

The chain combines TRBV5-6 with TRBJ2-1; 9 bases align to TRBD2. This CDR3 comprises 16 residues. CDR1 and CDR2 from the germline V gene are SGHDT and YYEEEE. V was clipped by 5 bases and J by 3 bases; unmatched bases: 9. This chain's CDR3 is CASRPAEREVYNEQFF. The CDR3 nucleotides read TGTGCCAGCAGACCTGCGGAGCGGGAGGTCTACAATGAGCAGTTCTTC.

This clone was observed a handful of times. The genes are TRBV3-1 (or the pseudogene TRBV3-2) and TRBJ1-6; 7 positions match TRBD1. Germline loops: CDR1 LGHDT, CDR2 YNNKEL (reference sequence). CDR3 length equals 14 residues. V was clipped by 5 bases and J by 9 bases; unmatched bases: 7. This CDR3 is CASSFTGERSPLHF. CDR3 bases: TGTGCCAGCAGCTTTACAGGGGAACGTTCACCCCTCCACTTT.

V is TRBV7-6 and J is TRBJ2-3; D may be TRBD2 (6 bases). The CDR3 consists of 15 residues. With 3 bases removed from V and 2 bases from J, the gap between germline ends came to 12 bases. Looked up from germline, CDR1 is SGHVS and CDR2 is FNYEAQ. The DNA for the CDR3 is TGTGCCAGCAGCTTGACTAGTCAGGCCACAGATACGCAGTATTTT. As protein: CASSLTSQATDTQYF.

The chain joins TRBV12-5 to TRBJ1-4; 7 bases line up with TRBD1. The length of the CDR3 is 14 residues. Losses at the gene ends were 6 bases for V and 5 bases for J; bases not matched to a gene: 6. The germline V gene encodes CDR1 LGHNT and CDR2 FRNRAP. The CDR3, as DNA: TGTGCTAGTGGCCCGGGACAGACAAATGAAAAACTGTTTTTT. Translating it yields CASGPGQTNEKLFF. The whole variable domain, remainder taken from reference TRBV12-5 and TRBJ1-4, is DARVTQTPRHKVTEMGQEVTMRCQPILGHNTVFWYRQTMMQGLELLAYFRNRAPLDDSGMPKDRFSAEMPDATLATLKIQPSEPRDSAVYFCASGPGQTNEKLFFGSGTQLSVL.

The CDR3 DNA follows: TGCGCCAGCAGCTCTATGGACAGGGGGCAAGGGAGCACTGAAGCTTTCTTT. Amino acids: CASSSMDRGQGSTEAFF. The chain combines TRBV5-1 with TRBJ1-1; 11 bases map to TRBD1. The CDR3 runs 17 residues. Germline CDR1 SGHRS, CDR2 YFSETQ. The V gene end was trimmed by 3 bases and the J gene end by 4 bases; junction bases not matched to a gene: 11.

This CDR3 reads CASSQGPGASSGNTIYF. The CDR3 DNA is TGTGCCAGCAGCCAAGGGCCAGGGGCCAGCTCTGGAAACACCATATATTTT. The J gene is TRBJ1-3, the V gene TRBV3-1 (or the pseudogene TRBV3-2), with D possibly TRBD1 on 6 matching bases. The V and J ends lost 1 base and 0 bases respectively, with 13 bases between them. The CDR3 runs to 17 residues. Germline V gives CDR1 LGHDT, CDR2 YNNKEL (reference sequence).

In its sample, this clone was seen once. The V gene is TRBV20-1, the J gene TRBJ2-7, with 7 bases aligning to TRBD1. CDR3 size: 15 residues. CDR1 and CDR2 from the germline V gene are DFQATT and SNEGSKA (reference sequence). V shed 3 bases and J 0 bases; nucleotides not matched to a gene: 8. The CDR3 loop is CSASSGQRPSYEQYF. Here the CDR3 DNA reads TGCAGTGCTAGTTCGGGACAGCGTCCCTCCTACGAGCAGTACTTC.

This chain connects TRBV25-1 to TRBJ2-2; perhaps TRBD2 as D (6 bases). Germline CDR1 MGHDK, CDR2 SYGVNS. The V end was cut by 5 bases, the J end by 5 bases, with 15 bases between. The CDR3 is 15 residues long. DNA of the CDR3: TGTGCCAGCAGTAGTCTAGCGAAAAAGACCGGGGAGCTGTTTTTT. Amino acid sequence: CASSSLAKKTGELFF. The whole variable domain, remainder taken from reference TRBV25-1 and TRBJ2-2, is EADIYQTPRYLVIGTGKKITLECSQTMGHDKMYWYQQDPGMELHLIHYSYGVNSTEKGDLSSESTVSRIRTEHFPLTLESARPSHTSQYLCASSSLAKKTGELFFGEGSRLTVL.

A single count supports this clone. The J gene is TRBJ1-1, the V gene TRBV27, with a weak D call TRBD1 (5 bases). V lost 8 bases, J lost 3 bases, and 13 bases lay in between. This CDR3 has 13 amino acids. The germline V gene encodes CDR1 MNHEY and CDR2 SMNVEV (reference sequence). CDR3 region: CASAPGGYTEAFF. The DNA of the CDR3 is TGTGCCAGCGCTCCCGGGGGTTACACTGAAGCTTTCTTT.

The chain couples TRBV19 to TRBJ2-2; 8 nucleotides agree with TRBD1. After removal of 10 bases from V and 3 bases from J, the junction contained 10 bases not matched to a gene. The CDR3 is made up of 15 amino acids. Germline V lookup: CDR1 LNHDA, CDR2 SQIVND (reference sequence). CDR3: CAKTTGERDTGELFF. In DNA form, the CDR3 reads TGTGCCAAAACGACAGGGGAAAGGGACACCGGGGAGCTGTTTTTT.

The V call is TRBV6-5, the J call TRBJ1-4, with 7 bases fitting TRBD1. Per the germline V gene, CDR1 is MNHEY and CDR2 is SVGAGI. V lost 7 bases, J lost 8 bases, and 10 bases stayed unmatched. The CDR3 consists of 14 residues. The chain's CDR3 is CASIRDSLAEKLFF. As DNA, the CDR3 is TGTGCCAGCATCCGGGACAGCCTGGCAGAAAAACTGTTTTTT.

The CDR3 loop is CAISQGGELFF. The DNA of the CDR3 is TGTGCCATCAGTCAGGGCGGGGAGCTGTTTTTT. J is TRBJ2-2 and V is TRBV10-3, with D possibly being TRBD1 (5 bases). The CDR3 has 11 amino acids. From germline, CDR1 is ENHRY and CDR2 SYGVKD. V was cut by 5 bases and J by 7 bases, with 5 bases left in between.